These T cell receptor beta chains were read from a single sample in a study of shared clonotypes between healthy human individuals. Sequencing was performed with immunoSEQ multiplex PCR; in TCRdb, only in-frame clones are kept and a portion is missing. The repertoire has over a million clones, 96% of them found once; the top ten carry approximately 1%. Source material: naive CD4+ T cells sorted from blood. These receptors all stem from a young man in good health. The CDR3 runs from the conserved cysteine through the conserved F or W. The order of the fields is clone size, J gene, V gene, D gene, CDR3 DNA, CDR3 protein. The D gene is left open where the match is weak. The size of a clone is reported for some rows only, either as once, few or many, or as a class for expanded clones.

. | TRBJ2-3 | TRBV5-1 | . | TGCGCCAGCAGCCCCCAGACTCATCCTTTCACAGATACGCAGTATTTT | CASSPQTHPFTDTQYF
. | TRBJ2-1 | TRBV18 | TRBD2 | TGTGCCAGCTCACCAGGGGGTTCTACTAGCGGGAGGCTCGGTGAGCAGTTCTTC | CASSPGGSTSGRLGEQFF
. | TRBJ1-4 | TRBV4-3 | . | TGCGCCAGCAGCCTTTCCGGGGCCCCCCCTAATGAAAAACTGTTTTTT | CASSLSGAPPNEKLFF
. | TRBJ2-2 | TRBV7-8 | TRBD1 | TGTGCCAGCAGCCCAAGGGGGACAGGGGGCGTTGACACCGGGGAGCTGTTTTTT | CASSPRGTGGVDTGELFF
. | TRBJ2-3 | TRBV29-1 | TRBD2 | TGCAGCGTTGACTTCCCTAGCGGGAGTGTAGGGGATACGCAGTATTTT | CSVDFPSGSVGDTQYF
. | TRBJ1-1 | TRBV6-5 | . | TGTGCCAGCCGGGGGAACACTGAAGCTTTCTTT | CASRGNTEAFF
. | TRBJ1-4 | TRBV10-3 | TRBD1 | TGTGCCACCTCCGGGACAGGCTTAAATGAAAAACTGTTTTTT | CATSGTGLNEKLFF
. | TRBJ2-1 | TRBV5-1 | . | TGCGCCAGCAGCTTGGCGCTGGGACCAAAGCTTGAGCAGTTCTTC | CASSLALGPKLEQFF
. | TRBJ2-3 | TRBV28 | . | TGTGCCAGCGCCTCACCAGGGAAAATCACAGATACGCAGTATTTT | CASASPGKITDTQYF
. | TRBJ1-2 | TRBV5-4 | . | TGTGCCAGCAGCTTATCGTCTTATGGCTACACCTTC | CASSLSSYGYTF
. | TRBJ2-5 | TRBV28 | . | TGTGCCAGCAGTTTGCCCTCCCTCGGGGAGACCCAGTACTTC | CASSLPSLGETQYF
. | TRBJ2-7 | TRBV6-5 | . | TGTGCCAGCAGCCTGGACTACGAGCAGTACTTC | CASSLDYEQYF
. | TRBJ2-1 | TRBV10-3 | TRBD2 | TGTGCCATCTTGGCGGGGGACAATGAGCAGTTCTTC | CAILAGDNEQFF
. | TRBJ1-3 | TRBV6-5 | . | TGTGCCAGCAGTTACTCGCTCCTCTCTGGAAACACCATATATTTT | CASSYSLLSGNTIYF
. | TRBJ2-5 | TRBV9 | . | TGTGCCAGCAGCGTAGAACCCCGTAGAGAGACCCAGTACTTC | CASSVEPRRETQYF
. | TRBJ2-1 | TRBV5-6 | . | TGTGCCAGCAGCTTGGGAACAGGGTTTGAGCAGTTCTTC | CASSLGTGFEQFF
once | TRBJ2-3 | TRBV5-1 | . | TGCGCCAGCAGCTTGGGGGGGCCTTCAGATACGCAGTATTTT | CASSLGGPSDTQYF
. | TRBJ2-4 | TRBV19 | TRBD2 | TGTGCCAGTAGCCCGGGACTAGCGGGACGAATTCAGTACTTC | CASSPGLAGRIQYF
. | TRBJ2-7 | TRBV27 | . | TGTGCCAGCAGTTTATTTGCGGAGGGGAGAGGGGGCGAGCAGTACTTC | CASSLFAEGRGGEQYF
. | TRBJ2-1 | TRBV29-1 | . | TGCAGCGTTGAAGGCGGGGCAGCCTACAATGAGCAGTTCTTC | CSVEGGAAYNEQFF
. | TRBJ2-7 | TRBV28 | . | TGTGCCAGCAGTTTATCCGACTCTCGGGGCCTCTACGAGCAGTACTTC | CASSLSDSRGLYEQYF
. | TRBJ2-1 | TRBV5-1 | TRBD1 | TGCGCCAGCAGCTTGGACAGGGGGTGGCGTGGCTCCTACAATGAGCAGTTCTTC | CASSLDRGWRGSYNEQFF
. | TRBJ2-7 | TRBV5-4 | TRBD2 | TGTGCCAGCAGCCCGCCGGGAGGGGGTTACGAGCAGTACTTC | CASSPPGGGYEQYF
. | TRBJ2-1 | TRBV18 | . | TGTGCCAGCTCACCGGGACTTAACAATGAGCAGTTCTTC | CASSPGLNNEQFF
. | TRBJ2-7 | TRBV7-9 | . | TGTGCCAGCAGCTCACAGAGAGGGATGCCGTACGAGCAGTACTTC | CASSSQRGMPYEQYF
. | TRBJ1-2 | TRBV2 | . | TGTGCCAGCAGTGAATCTGACTATGGCTACACCTTC | CASSESDYGYTF
few | TRBJ2-3 | TRBV15 | . | TGTGCCACCGCGACTCGTTCAAGCACAGATACGCAGTATTTT | CATATRSSTDTQYF
few | TRBJ2-7 | TRBV5-5 | . | TGTGCCAGCAGCTTGGGGCAGTACGAGCAGTACTTC | CASSLGQYEQYF
. | TRBJ2-1 | TRBV7-7 | TRBD1 | TGTGCTAGCAGCTCGGGACAGCACAATGAGCAGTTCTTC | CASSSGQHNEQFF
. | TRBJ2-6 | TRBV18 | . | TGTGCCAGCTCCCACCAGAATATGGGGGGCACTGGGGCCAACGTCCTGACTTTC | CASSHQNMGGTGANVLTF
. | TRBJ2-1 | TRBV12-5 | TRBD2 | TGTGCTAGTGGTTTGGCGGGACCGGGACTAGCGGGAGGGAGCTCCTACAATGAGCAGTTCTTC | CASGLAGPGLAGGSSYNEQFF
. | TRBJ2-3 | TRBV5-1 | TRBD1 | TGCGCCAGCAGCCGACAGGGGGCGTACACAGATACGCAGTATTTT | CASSRQGAYTDTQYF
. | TRBJ1-5 | TRBV19 | TRBD1 | TGTGCCAGTACCGATGGACAGGGCGGCCCGGATCAGCCCCAGCATTTT | CASTDGQGGPDQPQHF
. | TRBJ2-2 | TRBV30 | . | TGTGCCTGGAGTACGAGATTATCCGGGGAGCTGTTTTTT | CAWSTRLSGELFF
. | TRBJ2-1 | TRBV28 | TRBD2 | TGTGCCAGCAGGGCGACTAGCGGGAGCTACAATGAGCAGTTCTTC | CASRATSGSYNEQFF
. | TRBJ2-7 | TRBV7-6 | TRBD2 | TGTGCCAGCAGCCAGGGACTAGCGGGAAGGGAGCAGTACTTC | CASSQGLAGREQYF
. | TRBJ2-7 | TRBV28 | . | TGTGCCAGCAGTTTTTCCGGGGTAGCGCTTTACGAGCAGTACTTC | CASSFSGVALYEQYF
. | TRBJ1-4 | TRBV5-6 | . | TGTGCCAGCAGCTCCGCCGGATACGGATTGACAGCGGAGAATGAAAAACTGTTTTTT | CASSSAGYGLTAENEKLFF
. | TRBJ2-1 | TRBV7-6 | . | TGTGCCAGCAGCTCTTGGGCTGTTTCCTACAATGAGCAGTTCTTC | CASSSWAVSYNEQFF
. | TRBJ1-2 | TRBV5-5 | . | TGTGCCAGCAGCTTGTTGATACCCACTAACTATGGCTACACCTTC | CASSLLIPTNYGYTF
. | TRBJ2-2 | TRBV14 | TRBD2 | TGTGCCAGCAGCCACTTCCCGCTGGGACTAGCTGCCGAGAACACCGGGGAGCTGTTTTTT | CASSHFPLGLAAENTGELFF
. | TRBJ1-1 | TRBV6-6 | TRBD1 | TGTGCCAGCAGTTACTTGGAAGGGGGCCGGACTGAAGCTTTCTTT | CASSYLEGGRTEAFF
. | TRBJ2-1 | TRBV18 | TRBD2 | TGTGCCAGCTCACCACTGGGGGGAGGGAGCTCCTACAATGAGCAGTTCTTC | CASSPLGGGSSYNEQFF
once | TRBJ1-5 | TRBV7-9 | . | TGTGCCAGCAGCTTAGCTTGGGCTCCGGGGGACCATCAGCCCCAGCATTTT | CASSLAWAPGDHQPQHF
. | TRBJ2-3 | TRBV7-8 | TRBD2 | TGTGCCAGCAGCTCGACTAGCGAAGATACGCAGTATTTT | CASSSTSEDTQYF
. | TRBJ2-3 | TRBV7-8 | TRBD2 | TGTGCCAGCAGCTTAGGTATAGCGGGGTCGGATACGCAGTATTTT | CASSLGIAGSDTQYF